Sequencing of this T cell receptor beta chain was carried out in a study of T cells in tuberculosis. Study summary: T cells were selected with CD1B tetramers loaded with glucose monomycolate. Study-level results: The TCR-beta difference was not significant; alpha differences partly reflected length.

Concerning this clone: Its antigen remains unknown.

Assay used: immunoSEQ multiplex PCR; TCRdb lists only in-frame clones, some missing. The profile covers fewer than 55,000 clones, with 90% to 95% appearing a single time and approximately 1.5% taken by the ten largest. The CDR3 is made up of 19 amino acids. In germline, CDR1 is SEHNR, CDR2 FQNEAQ (reference sequence). After removal of 4 bases from V and 1 base from J, the junction contained 10 bases not matched to a gene. As to time point: new active TB diagnosis, blood taken before or within 7 days of starting treatment. The sample in question was PBMCs, obtained at tuberculosis diagnosis. This TCR derives from an adult with tuberculosis. The V and J genes are TRBV7-9 and TRBJ2-6; 10 bases are shared with TRBD1. CDR3 bases: TGTGCCAGCAGCTCCTTCCGGGACAGGGGAAGGTCTGGGGCCAACGTCCTGACTTTC. This encodes CASSSFRDRGRSGANVLTF. The full variable domain, with the rest looked up from reference TRBV7-9 and TRBJ2-6, is DTGVSQNPRHKITKRGQNVTFRCDPISEHNRLYWYRQTLGQGPEFLTYFQNEAQLEKSRLLSDRFSAERPKGSFSTLEIQRTEQGDSAMYLCASSSFRDRGRSGANVLTFGAGSRLTVL.